This T cell receptor beta chain derives from a study of tumor-infiltrating lymphocytes in localized non-small cell lung cancer. Study information: Patients included smokers and never-smokers with various histologies, some sampled after neoadjuvant chemotherapy. Tumor tissue and non-adjacent uninvolved lung came from each patient.

Clones were read by immunoSEQ multiplex PCR, and TCRdb kept only the in-frame ones, dropping some. The sample has roughly 12,000 clones; less than 90% are singletons. Study-wide findings and caveats: No link was found between tumor T-cell fraction and recurrence-free survival.

Remarks on this clone: No antigen is known for it.

CDR3 length equals 15 residues. The germline gives CDR1 MNHEY, CDR2 SVGAGI. Trimming took off 3 bases at V and 6 bases at J, with 15 bases between the two ends. The chain combines TRBV6-5 with TRBJ2-1; no definite D call. This TCR came from a human donor with non-small cell lung cancer. The sequenced sample was lung tumor tissue. The CDR3 DNA follows: TGTGCCAGCAGTTATTGGGGTACCCTAAGCAATGAGCAGTTCTTC. Amino acid sequence: CASSYWGTLSNEQFF.